The 8 T cell receptor beta chains listed next were all sequenced from one sample in a study of CD8+CD57+ T cells in acquired aplastic anemia. Genomic DNA acted as the template from which TCR beta VDJ combination and CDR3 sequence profiling were carried out. TCRdb recomputed calls from the reads with MiXCR, one row per CDR3 protein. Here the sample spans about 130,000 distinct CDR3 sequences, 48% being singletons. Sequenced input: sorted CD4+, CD8+, or CD8+CD57+ T cells (not recorded which) from PBMCs. The source of these receptors is a human donor in good health, serving as a control.

This clonotype has a count of ten or more. The J gene is TRBJ1-6, the V gene TRBV14, with D perhaps matching TRBD1 (6 bases). This CDR3 comprises 17 residues. CDR1 SGHDN and CDR2 FVKESK come from the germline V gene. The germline V and J ends were trimmed by 1 base and 4 bases, with 14 bases remaining between them. In DNA form, the CDR3 reads TGTGCCAGCAGCCAAGGGGGGGGCAGGCTTTATAATTCACCCCTCCACTTT. Its translation is CASSQGGGRLYNSPLHF. The entire variable domain, with the rest obtained from reference TRBV14 and TRBJ1-6, is as follows: EAGVTQFPSHSVIEKGQTVTLRCDPISGHDNLYWYRRVMGKEIKFLLHFVKESKQDESGMPNNRFLAERTGGTYSTLKVQPAELEDSGVYFCASSQGGGRLYNSPLHFGNGTRLTVT.

The V and J genes are TRBV19 and TRBJ2-2; perhaps TRBD2 as D (6 bases). This CDR3 comprises 19 residues. Germline V gene data show CDR1 as LNHDA and CDR2 as SQIVND (reference sequence). Trimming removed 0 bases at V and 3 bases at J, with 20 bases between. The DNA of the CDR3 is TGTGCCAGTAGTATAGATGGGGCTCGCGGAGGGGCCTACACCGGGGAGCTGTTTTTT. Protein: CASSIDGARGGAYTGELFF.

The chain combines TRBV7-9 with TRBJ1-5; maybe TRBD1 (5 bases). With 5 bases removed from V and 0 bases from J, the gap between germline ends came to 11 bases. The germline V gene has CDR1 SEHNR and CDR2 FQNEAQ (reference sequence). The CDR3 extends over 15 amino acids. The CDR3 region is CASSVATDSNQPQHF. The CDR3 nucleotides read TGTGCCAGCAGCGTCGCGACAGATAGCAATCAGCCCCAGCATTTT.

The sample holds a few counts of this clonotype. The chain is built from TRBV9 and TRBJ2-7, with D possibly being TRBD1 (6 bases). V was clipped by 0 bases and J by 7 bases, with 14 bases between them. The CDR3 sequence is 14 residues long. From germline, CDR1 is SGDLS and CDR2 YYNGEE. Here the CDR3 reads CASSVVPGVKEQYF. CDR3 nucleotide sequence: TGTGCCAGCAGCGTAGTCCCAGGGGTGAAGGAGCAGTACTTC.

This chain uses TRBV7-8 with TRBJ2-5, with 7 bases matching TRBD2. The CDR3 spans 16 residues. J lost 4 bases, V lost 5 bases, and 13 bases had no gene match. Per germline, CDR1 SGHVS and CDR2 FQNEAQ. For the CDR3, the DNA is TGTGCCAGCAGCCGAGCCGGACTAGTCGTGGGAGAGACCCAGTACTTC. Its protein is CASSRAGLVVGETQYF.

CDR3 nucleotides: TGTGCTAGTGGTTACTCGGGAACAGGCTACACCTTC. As protein: CASGYSGTGYTF. The chain carries TRBV12-5 and TRBJ1-2; no definite D call. The V gene lost 4 bases and the J gene lost 8 bases, with 11 bases spanning the gap. The CDR3 has 12 residues. Germline values: CDR1 LGHNT, CDR2 FRNRAP.

This clonotype occurred once. The chain is built from TRBV4-2 and TRBJ1-2; D unresolved. The ends were cut back, 0 bases at V and 2 bases at J, with 13 bases in the middle. This CDR3 is 16 amino acids long. Germline values: CDR1 LGHNA, CDR2 YNFKEQ. The CDR3, as DNA: TGTGCCAGCAGCCAAGAGGGCATTGCGTCGAACTATGGCTACACCTTC. It yields the protein CASSQEGIASNYGYTF.

CDR3 in DNA: TGCAGTGCTAGACCCGGGACAGGGGGCTTTAATCAGCCCCAGCATTTT. Its protein is CSARPGTGGFNQPQHF. The chain recombines TRBV20-1 with TRBJ1-5, with 12 nucleotides matching TRBD1. With V trimmed by 2 bases and J by 4 bases, 6 bases remained unmatched. The CDR3 runs 16 residues. CDR1 DFQATT and CDR2 SNEGSKA come from the germline V gene (reference sequence).